This TCR beta chain derives from a study of cytomegalovirus exposure and HLA in healthy donors. For this clone: Antigen specificity is unknown.

Amplification used 60 Vbeta primers and 13 Jbeta primers. This table comes from immunoSEQ multiplex PCR, and its TCRdb copy is limited to in-frame clones, with some not included. The sample has around 130,000 clones, roughly 80% seen once; the top ten hold 1% to 1.5%. Germline V gene data show CDR1 as LGHNA and CDR2 as YNFKEQ. V lost 0 bases, J lost 1 base, and 16 bases lay in between. This CDR3 region has 17 residues. Findings and limits, study-wide: Diagnosis of cytomegalovirus status made by the classifier reportedly showed high specificity and sensitivity.

The sequence was collected from a girl aged 2-10 years in good health and CMV-seronegative. The genes are TRBV4-2 and TRBJ2-7; unclear D gene. The sample was PBMCs. This chain's CDR3 is CASSQDLGPAKSYEQYF. The CDR3 DNA reads TGTGCCAGCAGCCAAGATCTTGGCCCCGCCAAATCCTACGAGCAGTACTTC.